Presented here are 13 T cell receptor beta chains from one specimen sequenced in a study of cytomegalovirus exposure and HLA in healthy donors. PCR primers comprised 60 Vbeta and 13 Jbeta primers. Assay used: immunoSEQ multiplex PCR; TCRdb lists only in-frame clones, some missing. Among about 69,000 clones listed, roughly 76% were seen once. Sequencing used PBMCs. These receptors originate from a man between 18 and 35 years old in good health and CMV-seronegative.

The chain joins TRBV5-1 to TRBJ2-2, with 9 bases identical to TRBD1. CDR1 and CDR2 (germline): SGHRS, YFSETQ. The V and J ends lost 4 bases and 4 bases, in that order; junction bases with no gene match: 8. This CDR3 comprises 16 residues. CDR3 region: CASSPGQGTFTGELFF. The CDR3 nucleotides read TGCGCCAGCAGCCCCGGACAGGGGACCTTCACCGGGGAGCTGTTTTTT.

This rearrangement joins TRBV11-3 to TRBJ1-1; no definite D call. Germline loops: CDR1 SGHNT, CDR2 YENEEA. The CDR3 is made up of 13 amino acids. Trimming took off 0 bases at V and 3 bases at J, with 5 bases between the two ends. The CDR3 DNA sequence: TGTGCCAGCAGCTTAGATCGCGACACTGAAGCTTTCTTT. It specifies CASSLDRDTEAFF.

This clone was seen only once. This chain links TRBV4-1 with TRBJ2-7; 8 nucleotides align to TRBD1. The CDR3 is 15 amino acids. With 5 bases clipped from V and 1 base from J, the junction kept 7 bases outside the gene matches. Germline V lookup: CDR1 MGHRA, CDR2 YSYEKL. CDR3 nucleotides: TGCGCCAGCAGCGCCCAGGGGGCATGGTCCTACGAGCAGTACTTC. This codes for CASSAQGAWSYEQYF.

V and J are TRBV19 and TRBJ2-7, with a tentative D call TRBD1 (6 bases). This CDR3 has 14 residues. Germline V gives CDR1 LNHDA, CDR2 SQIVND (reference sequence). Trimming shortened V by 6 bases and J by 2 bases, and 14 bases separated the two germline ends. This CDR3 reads CASSRAGDPYEQYV. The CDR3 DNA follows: TGTGCCAGTAGCCGAGCAGGGGATCCCTACGAGCAGTACGTC.

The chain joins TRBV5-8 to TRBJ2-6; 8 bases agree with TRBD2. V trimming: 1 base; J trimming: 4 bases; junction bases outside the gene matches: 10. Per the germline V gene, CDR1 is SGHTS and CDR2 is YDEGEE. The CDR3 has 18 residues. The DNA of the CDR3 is TGTGCCAGCAGCTTGACGGGAGGGTGGACAACCGGGGCCAACGTCCTGACTTTC. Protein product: CASSLTGGWTTGANVLTF.

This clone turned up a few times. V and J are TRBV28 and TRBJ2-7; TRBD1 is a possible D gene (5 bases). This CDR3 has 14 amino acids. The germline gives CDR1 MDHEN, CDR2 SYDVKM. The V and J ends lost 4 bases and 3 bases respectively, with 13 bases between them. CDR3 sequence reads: CASSSDSLHYEQYF. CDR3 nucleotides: TGTGCCAGCAGTTCCGACAGCCTGCACTACGAGCAGTACTTC.

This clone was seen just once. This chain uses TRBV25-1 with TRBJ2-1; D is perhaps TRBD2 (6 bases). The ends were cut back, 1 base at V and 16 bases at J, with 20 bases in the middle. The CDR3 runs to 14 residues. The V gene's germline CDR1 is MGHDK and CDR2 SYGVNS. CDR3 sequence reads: CASSELYEVGGFFF. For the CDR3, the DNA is TGTGCCAGCAGTGAATTATACGAAGTTGGGGGGTTTTTCTTC.

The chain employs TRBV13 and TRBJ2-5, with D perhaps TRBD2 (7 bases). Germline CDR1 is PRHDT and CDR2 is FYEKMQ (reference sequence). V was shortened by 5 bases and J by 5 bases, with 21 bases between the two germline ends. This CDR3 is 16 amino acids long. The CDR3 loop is CASSNLLRGGLETQYF. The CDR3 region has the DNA TGTGCCAGCAGCAACCTCTTGAGGGGGGGCCTGGAGACCCAGTACTTC.

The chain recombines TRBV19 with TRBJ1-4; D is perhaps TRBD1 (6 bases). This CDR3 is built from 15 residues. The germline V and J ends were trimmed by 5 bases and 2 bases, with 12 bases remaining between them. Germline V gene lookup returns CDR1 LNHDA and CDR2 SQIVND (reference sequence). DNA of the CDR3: TGTGCCAGTAGTCAGGGGATACGGACTAATGAAAAACTGTTTTTT. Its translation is CASSQGIRTNEKLFF.

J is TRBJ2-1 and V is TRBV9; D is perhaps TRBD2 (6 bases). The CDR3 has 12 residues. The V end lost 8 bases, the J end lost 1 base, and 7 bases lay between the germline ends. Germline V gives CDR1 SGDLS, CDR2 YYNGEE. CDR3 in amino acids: CASGGSYNEQFF. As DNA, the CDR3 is TGTGCCAGTGGGGGGTCCTACAATGAGCAGTTCTTC.

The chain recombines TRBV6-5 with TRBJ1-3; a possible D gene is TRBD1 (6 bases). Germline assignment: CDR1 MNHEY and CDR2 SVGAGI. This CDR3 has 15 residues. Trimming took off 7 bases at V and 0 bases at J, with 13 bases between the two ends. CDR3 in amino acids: CASTLGGASGNTIYF. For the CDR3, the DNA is TGTGCCAGCACGCTGGGGGGGGCCTCTGGAAACACCATATATTTT.

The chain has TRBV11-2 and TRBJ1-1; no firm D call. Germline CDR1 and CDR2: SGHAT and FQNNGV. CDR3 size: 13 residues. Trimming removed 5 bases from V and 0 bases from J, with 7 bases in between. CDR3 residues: CASSPPVNTEAFF. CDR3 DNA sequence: TGTGCCAGCAGCCCACCAGTGAACACTGAAGCTTTCTTT.

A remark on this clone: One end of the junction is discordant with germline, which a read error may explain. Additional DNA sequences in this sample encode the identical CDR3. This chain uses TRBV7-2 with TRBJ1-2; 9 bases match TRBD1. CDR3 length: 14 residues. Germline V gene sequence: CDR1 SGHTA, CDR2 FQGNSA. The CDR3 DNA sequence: TGTGCCAGCAGCCGACCGGGACAGGGATATGGTTACACCTTC. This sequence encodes CASSRPGQGYGYTF.